Sequencing of this T cell receptor (beta chain) was carried out in a study of PD-1 blockade in classical Hodgkin lymphoma (dated by TCRdb to 2018 to 2021). At the level of the whole study: Nivolumab dosing was 3 mg/kg intravenously every 2 weeks, continuing until either disease progression or unacceptable toxicity. The study used CyTOF and TCR beta sequencing to define a peripheral blood immune signature of response to PD-1 blockade in classical Hodgkin lymphoma.

Genomic DNA was isolated using the Qiagen DNeasy kit from unsorted PBMCs as well as from negatively selected CD4+ and CD8+ fractions. TCR beta CDR3 regions were subjected to amplification by immunoSEQ multiplex PCR with primers that anneal to V and J segments. A synthetic immune receptor repertoire was used to minimize amplification bias, and remaining bias was computationally removed after sequencing. Per the source publication's procedure: Custom Python scripts were used to quantify repertoire diversity as the Shannon entropy index. Unsorted, CD4+ and CD8+ repertoires were analyzed separately, except for combined analyses in which CD4+ and CD8+ sequences were merged in silico. Clonal expansion was defined as at least a 2-fold frequency increase after treatment relative to C1D1, with a pseudocount of 0.5 for undetected baseline clones. Singleton clones were defined as clones with 0 or 1 copy at C1D1, and non-singleton clones were defined as clones with 2 or more copies. By matching protein sequences in sorted samples from the same patient, clones expanded in unsorted samples were annotated as CD4+, CD8+ or unknown. Wilcoxon tests were applied to paired samples to test diversity changes from C1D1 to C4D1. The clones in this table, taken by TCRdb from immuneACCESS, are in-frame only. Not every clone is retained; where verified, under half of the shortfall comes from an unresolved V gene, and the cause of the rest is unknown. The V and J calls and clone size are taken from that table; D and trimming were inferred from the DNA. This sample holds roughly 20,000 clones; about 88% were observed only once. The biggest ten clones account for roughly 5.9% of the sample.

General findings and caveats noted by the study authors: The study covered only a single clinical trial cohort, and the causes of the repertoire differences, possibly disease activity or prior therapy, were still not defined. CD4+ but not CD8+ TCR diversity rose significantly by C4D1 (p=0.0027 vs p=0.16), most apparent in complete responders (p=0.02). Diversity was lower in patients who began nivolumab less than 1 year after ASCT, so these patients were left out of later analyses to avoid confounding by immune reconstitution. Newly diagnosed patients were reported to have lower baseline TCR diversity than healthy donors, and relapsed/refractory patients were reported to have lower baseline TCR diversity still. Baseline diversity similar to that of newly diagnosed patients was observed in trial patients achieving complete response, whereas significantly lower diversity was observed in partial responders and progressors.

The CDR3 sequence holds 15 residues, the cysteine and phenylalanine included. Only the CDR3 part of the read is kept: 45 bases, read in frame from the first base. The germline V end is reduced by 3 bases and the J end by 8 bases; junction bases left unmatched: 9. Reading the germline V gene gives CDR1 MGHRA and CDR2 YSYEKL. The time point label corresponds to: cycle 1 day 1 (C1D1), immediately before nivolumab initiation. All trial patients had relapsed after autologous stem cell transplantation, with cohorts A, B and C differing in prior brentuximab vedotin exposure. The trial cohort included 55 to 65 patients with relapsed/refractory classical Hodgkin lymphoma, and each patient had a best overall response of complete response, partial response or progressive disease. Single-agent nivolumab was administered to trial patients in the multi-cohort phase II CheckMate 205 trial. Best overall response was determined by an independent review committee according to the 2007 International Working Group response criteria. PBMCs from the trial were collected at three points: immediately before nivolumab initiation (C1D1), and during therapy at cycle 2 day 1 and cycle 4 day 1. Peripheral blood was collected in 8 mL Vacutainer Cell Preparation Tubes, from which PBMCs were isolated by centrifugation and then cryopreserved.

Turning to this clone: Its target antigen remains unknown. No base quality information exists; no much larger clone differs at one position.

The chain is made from TRBV4-1 and TRBJ1-4, and 7 bases in between align with TRBD1. The sequencing here drew on peripheral blood mononuclear cells (PBMCs), taken at baseline. This TCR was sampled from a human donor with classical Hodgkin lymphoma. The sequence in DNA is TGCGCCAGCAGCCATAGGCCAGGGGGTGGAGAAAAACTGTTTTTT. Translated, this gives CASSHRPGGGEKLFF.